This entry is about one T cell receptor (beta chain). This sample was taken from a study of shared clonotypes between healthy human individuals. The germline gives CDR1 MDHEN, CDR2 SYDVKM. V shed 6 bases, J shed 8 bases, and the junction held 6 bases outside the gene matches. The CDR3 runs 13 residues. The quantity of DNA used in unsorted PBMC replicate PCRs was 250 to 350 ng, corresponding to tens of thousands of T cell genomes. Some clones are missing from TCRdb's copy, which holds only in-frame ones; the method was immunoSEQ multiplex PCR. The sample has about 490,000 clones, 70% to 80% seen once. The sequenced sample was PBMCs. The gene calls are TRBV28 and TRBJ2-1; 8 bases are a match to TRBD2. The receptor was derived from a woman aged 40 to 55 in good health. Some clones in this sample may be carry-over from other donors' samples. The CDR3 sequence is CASSPIAGYEQFF. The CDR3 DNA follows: TGTGCCAGCAGCCCTATAGCGGGATATGAGCAGTTCTTC. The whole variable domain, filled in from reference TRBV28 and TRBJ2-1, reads DVKVTQSSRYLVKRTGEKVFLECVQDMDHENMFWYRQDPGLGLRLIYFSYDVKMKEKGDIPEGYSVSREKKERFSLILESASTNQTSMYLCASSPIAGYEQFFGPGTRLTVL.